This record covers a single T cell receptor beta chain. Its antigen is unidentified. CDR3 size: 15 residues. Trimming pared 2 bases from V and 4 bases from J, leaving 12 bases between. This record belongs to a study of CD8+CD57+ T cells in acquired aplastic anemia. Study-wide findings and caveats: Controls and patients did not differ significantly in CD8+ Simpson's diversity.

Patients who underwent sequencing had shown CD8+CD57+ cell expansion by flow cytometry. Genomic DNA constituted the template upon which TCR beta VDJ and CDR3 profiling was performed. One entry per CDR3 protein results from TCRdb running MiXCR on the reads. The data show approximately 470,000 distinct CDR3 sequences, around a third seen once. This sequence originates from a human donor with aplastic anemia. The chain employs TRBV12-3 or TRBV12-4 and TRBJ1-3; weak D call: TRBD1 (6 bases). What was sequenced was sorted CD4+, CD8+, or CD8+CD57+ T cells (not recorded which) from PBMCs. The CDR3 DNA reads TGTGCCAGCAGTTTATGGGGGGCCCAGGGAAACACCATATATTTT. Its translation: CASSLWGAQGNTIYF.